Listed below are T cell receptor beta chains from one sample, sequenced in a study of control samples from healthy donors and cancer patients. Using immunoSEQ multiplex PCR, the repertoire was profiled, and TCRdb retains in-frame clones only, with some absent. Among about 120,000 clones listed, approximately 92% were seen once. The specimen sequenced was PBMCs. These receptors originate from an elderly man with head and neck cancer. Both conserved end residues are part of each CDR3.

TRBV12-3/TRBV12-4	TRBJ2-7	CASSFGAYEQYF
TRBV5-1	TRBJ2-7	CASSSGLAGEYEQYF
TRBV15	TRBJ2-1	CATSRTFSYNEQFF
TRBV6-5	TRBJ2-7	CASSPRQRSYEQYF
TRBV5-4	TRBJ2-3	CASSPAGWADTQYF
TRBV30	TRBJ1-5	CAWSAANNQPQHF
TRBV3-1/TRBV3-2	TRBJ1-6	CASSQGGNSPLHF
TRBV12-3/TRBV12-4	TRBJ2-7	CASSLNSLSEQYF
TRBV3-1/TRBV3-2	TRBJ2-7	CASSPRVSYEQYF
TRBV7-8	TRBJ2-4	CASSAFLGQYLAKNIQYF
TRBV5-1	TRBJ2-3	CASSSDGHSTDTQYF
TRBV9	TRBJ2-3	CASRPTGHLDTQYF
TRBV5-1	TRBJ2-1	CASSRISGSTYNEQFF
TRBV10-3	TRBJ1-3	CAISPNNRGSGNTIYF
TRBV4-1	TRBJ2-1	CASSQGALGTSGSNEQFF
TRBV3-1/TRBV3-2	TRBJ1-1	CASSPIKTYTEAFF
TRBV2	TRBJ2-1	CASIPRLAAYNEQFF
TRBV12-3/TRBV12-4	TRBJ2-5	CASSFAERTQYF
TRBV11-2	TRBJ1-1	CASSSRSYLPNTEAFF
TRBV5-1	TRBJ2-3	CASSTPLTGTFTDTQYF
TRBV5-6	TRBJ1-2	CASSLPTVALYGYTF
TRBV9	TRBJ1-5	CASSGHAEGGQPQHF
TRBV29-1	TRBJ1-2	CSVRGQGARDYGYTF
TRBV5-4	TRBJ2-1	CASGDLAAPRVDEQFF
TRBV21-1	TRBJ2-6	CASSKLRGTGANVLTF
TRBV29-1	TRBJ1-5	CSVEEIMGRLGNQPQHF
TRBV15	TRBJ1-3	CATSRFVYRPGTGSGNTIYF
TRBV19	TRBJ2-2	CASTYWTGADGELFF
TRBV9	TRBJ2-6	CASSPRVSGANVLTF
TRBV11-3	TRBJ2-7	CASSLRWPEQYF
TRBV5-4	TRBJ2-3	CASSQRGRLRLSTDTQYF
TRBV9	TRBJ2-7	CASSVDGTGPRYEQYF
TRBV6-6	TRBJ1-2	CASSSTDYGYTF
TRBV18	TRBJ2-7	CASSPLKGFTYEQYF
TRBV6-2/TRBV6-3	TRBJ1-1	CASSYGGPPLNAFF
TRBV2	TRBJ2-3	CASRFASGRGGTQYF